This TCR beta chain was identified during a study of T cell responses to AZD1222 COVID-19 vaccine. Per germline, CDR1 LGHDT and CDR2 YNNKEL (reference sequence). The V end was cut by 2 bases, the J end by 6 bases, with 12 bases between. The CDR3 is 14 amino acids. Regarding this clone: The antigen remains unidentified.

TCRdb's copy holds only in-frame clones and misses some; the assay was immunoSEQ multiplex PCR. The profile shows 50,000 to 65,000 clones, around 90% of them singletons. Findings and limits, study-wide: Clonal diversity was possibly underestimated; the donors were predominantly white British and more often female.

The sample consisted of peripheral blood, taken 28 days after the second AZD1222 dose. The rearrangement links TRBV3-1 (or the pseudogene TRBV3-2) to TRBJ2-3; no clear D. The TCR was taken from an adult who received the AZD1222 COVID-19 vaccine. The CDR3 region is CASSQRSGGDTQYF. Here the CDR3 DNA reads TGTGCCAGCAGCCAACGCTCCGGCGGCGATACGCAGTATTTT.